This TCR beta chain was sequenced in a study of shared clonotypes between healthy human individuals. Regarding this clone: What it binds is not known.

Measured with immunoSEQ multiplex PCR; TCRdb has only the in-frame clones, and not every one. The sample holds approximately 2,000,000 clones, approximately 90% seen once. HIV-negative, healthy adults without recent acute infections or vaccinations were the donors. Study results and caveats: Non-shared clonotypes were found to have lower generation probabilities than the clonotypes that were shared by all four of the sorted-subset donors.

The CDR3 runs 11 residues. V was cut by 2 bases and J by 4 bases, with 6 bases left in between. Germline CDR1 reads GTSNPN; CDR2 reads SVGIG (reference sequence). The V call is TRBV30, the J call TRBJ2-7; the D is unclear. Sequences were obtained from naive CD4+ T cells from PBMCs. Subset indicated: CD45RA+ positively selected. The TCR was taken from a man aged 18-30 years in good health. Some clones in this sample may be carry-over from other donors' samples. CDR3 loop: CAWSFNYEQYF. The CDR3 DNA is TGTGCCTGGAGTTTCAATTACGAGCAGTACTTC.